The present TCR beta chain was sequenced within a study of cytomegalovirus exposure and HLA in healthy donors. Study context: There were about 85 million unique TCRs (from HLA-typed donors) in an early data release.

In the PCR, 60 Vbeta and 13 Jbeta primers were used. TCRdb's table, derived via immunoSEQ multiplex PCR, lists solely in-frame clones and lacks some. Of approximately 220,000 clones listed, 82% are singletons. About this clone: The antigen is not known.

Findings of the study overall: Researchers catalogued approximately 170 TCR beta chains as cytomegalovirus-associated.

The CDR3 has 17 residues. V shed 4 bases and J 0 bases; nucleotides not matched to a gene: 8. Per germline, CDR1 MGHDK and CDR2 SYGVNS. Material for sequencing was PBMCs. This TCR was recovered from a man between 35 and 55 years old in good health and CMV-seropositive. The V gene is TRBV25-1, the J gene TRBJ2-7; 11 bases fit TRBD2. CDR3 DNA: TGTGCCAGCAGTGCAGTTGGACTAGCGGGCACCTCCTACGAGCAGTACTTC. Its protein product is CASSAVGLAGTSYEQYF.